This is a list of T cell receptor beta chains from one sample in a study of patients with pleural tuberculosis. MiXCR, applied by TCRdb to the reads, yields one record per CDR3 protein. The data show 40,000 to 55,000 distinct CDR3 sequences, about 7.9% seen once. The receptor set was obtained from a human donor with pleural tuberculosis. Each CDR3 is given with its conserved first and last residue. The D gene is left open where the match is weak. For some rows the clone size is stated as once, few or many, or as a class when expanded; others skip it.

size	D	V	J	CDR3	DNA
many	TRBD1	TRBV28	TRBJ2-7	CASYPRQGFYEQYF	TGTGCCAGTTACCCCAGACAGGGTTTCTACGAGCAGTACTTC
many	NA	TRBV28	TRBJ1-3	CASSLGGSGNTIYF	TGTGCCAGCAGTTTAGGCGGCTCTGGAAACACCATATATTTT
many	NA	TRBV6-1	TRBJ2-5	CASSIQGDQETQYF	TGTGCCAGCAGTATACAGGGAGACCAAGAGACCCAGTACTTC
many	NA	TRBV28	TRBJ2-7	CASATQAGLSYEQYF	TGTGCCAGCGCTACTCAAGCGGGCCTCTCCTACGAGCAGTACTTC
few	NA	TRBV11-2	TRBJ1-1	CASSTGTERNTEASF	TGTGCCAGCAGCACCGGAACAGAGAGGAACACTGAAGCTTCCTTT
many	NA	TRBV18	TRBJ2-1	CASSPRGGGDSYNEQFF	TGTGCCAGCTCACCCCGCGGAGGGGGCGACTCCTACAATGAGCAGTTCTTC
NA	NA	TRBV10-3	TRBJ1-4	CAISEGRQAGTNEKLFF	TGTGCCATCAGTGAGGGCCGACAGGCGGGGACTAATGAAAAACTGTTTTTT
NA	NA	TRBV29-1	TRBJ2-1	CSVQTGISSYNEQFF	TGCAGCGTTCAGACAGGCATTAGCTCCTACAATGAGCAGTTCTTC
many	NA	TRBV7-8	TRBJ1-1	CASSFAQGITEAFF	TGTGCCAGCAGCTTTGCTCAGGGGATAACTGAAGCTTTCTTT
many	TRBD2	TRBV12-3/TRBV12-4	TRBJ2-1	CASRSPPGLGSYNEQFF	TGTGCCAGCAGGTCTCCCCCGGGACTAGGGTCCTACAATGAGCAGTTCTTC
many	NA	TRBV12-3/TRBV12-4	TRBJ2-3	CASSGTGTDTQYF	TGTGCCAGCAGTGGGACTGGCACAGATACGCAGTATTTT
many	TRBD2	TRBV24-1	TRBJ2-3	CATSDTLAGDVDTQYF	TGTGCCACCAGTGATACCCTAGCGGGAGATGTAGATACGCAGTATTTT
many	NA	TRBV10-3	TRBJ1-6	CAISESQDQFTLHF	TGTGCCATCAGTGAGTCGCAGGACCAATTCACCCTCCACTTT
many	NA	TRBV12-3/TRBV12-4	TRBJ2-1	CASSPHDPEQFF	TGTGCCAGCAGCCCCCACGACCCCGAGCAGTTCTTC
many	NA	TRBV4-2	TRBJ2-3	CASSNRVGTDTQYF	TGTGCCAGCAGCAACAGGGTGGGCACAGATACGCAGTATTTT
few	TRBD1	TRBV9	TRBJ1-4	CASSVGTGDEKLFF	TGTGCCAGCAGCGTCGGGACAGGGGATGAAAAACTGTTTTTT
many	NA	TRBV6-1	TRBJ2-7	CASERSYEQYF	TGTGCCAGCGAGCGGAGCTACGAGCAGTACTTC
many	NA	TRBV29-1	TRBJ1-2	CSVGDLSYGYTF	TGCAGCGTTGGTGATCTCTCCTATGGCTACACCTTC
many	TRBD1	TRBV12-3/TRBV12-4	TRBJ1-1	CASTPDRGFPEAFF	TGTGCCAGCACCCCGGACAGGGGGTTTCCTGAAGCTTTCTTT
many	TRBD1	TRBV5-4	TRBJ2-5	CASSLDRGLQETQYF	TGTGCCAGCAGCTTGGACAGGGGCCTTCAAGAGACCCAGTACTTC
few	TRBD2	TRBV11-2	TRBJ2-1	CASSTLAGVWNEQFF	TGTGCCAGCAGCACACTAGCGGGAGTTTGGAATGAGCAGTTCTTC
many	NA	TRBV4-3	TRBJ1-1	CASTPGHGNTEAFF	TGCGCCAGCACTCCGGGACACGGGAACACTGAAGCTTTCTTT
few	NA	TRBV3-1	TRBJ2-1	CASSQKRPDEQFF	TGTGCCAGCAGCCAAAAGCGTCCGGATGAGCAGTTCTTC
many	NA	TRBV5-1	TRBJ2-3	CASSLARADDTQYF	TGCGCCAGCAGCTTGGCCAGGGCAGACGATACGCAGTATTTT
many	TRBD1	TRBV2	TRBJ1-2	CASSVGQGRNYGYTF	TGTGCCAGCAGTGTTGGACAGGGTCGGAACTATGGCTACACCTTC
many	NA	TRBV20-1	TRBJ2-5	CSARGGQPWTQYF	TGCAGTGCTAGGGGTGGACAGCCGTGGACCCAGTACTTC
many	NA	TRBV18	TRBJ1-5	CASSPIGGVSNQPQHF	TGTGCCAGCTCACCAATCGGAGGAGTGAGCAATCAGCCCCAGCATTTT
many	TRBD1	TRBV12-3/TRBV12-4	TRBJ1-1	CASSSQGASNTEAFF	TGTGCCAGCAGTTCACAGGGGGCCTCGAACACTGAAGCTTTCTTT
few	NA	TRBV5-4	TRBJ2-3	CASSLGRKDTQYF	TGTGCCAGCAGCTTGGGCAGGAAAGATACGCAGTATTTT
many	NA	TRBV20-1	TRBJ1-2	CSASEQTNYGYTF	TGCAGTGCTAGTGAACAGACTAACTATGGCTACACCTTC
many	NA	TRBV19	TRBJ1-5	CASEGSGSDQPQHF	TGTGCCAGTGAAGGTTCAGGGTCCGATCAGCCCCAGCATTTT
many	TRBD1	TRBV28	TRBJ1-6	CASVTGGTYNSPLHF	TGTGCCAGCGTAACAGGGGGTACCTATAATTCACCCCTCCACTTT
many	NA	TRBV15	TRBJ2-1	CATSVRTVNNEQFF	TGTGCCACCAGCGTGAGGACGGTAAACAATGAGCAGTTCTTC
many	NA	TRBV28	TRBJ2-2	CASSLSYSLELFF	TGTGCCAGCAGTTTATCTTATTCTTTAGAGCTGTTTTTT
NA	NA	TRBV11-1	TRBJ2-5	CASSLTSETQYF	TGTGCCAGCAGCTTGACGTCTGAGACCCAGTACTTC
many	NA	TRBV28	TRBJ1-2	CASSLNYGASNGYTF	TGTGCCAGCAGTTTAAATTACGGGGCGAGTAATGGCTACACCTTC
many	NA	TRBV19	TRBJ2-7	CASSIGYEQYF	TGTGCCAGTAGTATAGGCTACGAGCAGTACTTC
many	NA	TRBV12-3/TRBV12-4	TRBJ1-4	CASSFGGTGLITNEKLFF	TGTGCCAGCAGTTTCGGGGGAACAGGGTTGATAACTAATGAAAAACTGTTTTTT
many	NA	TRBV5-1	TRBJ1-2	CASSFGQPTSNYGYTF	TGCGCCAGCAGCTTCGGACAGCCTACTTCTAACTATGGCTACACCTTC
many	NA	TRBV6-2/TRBV6-3	TRBJ2-7	CASSYDSGVRPYEQYF	TGTGCCAGCAGTTACGACTCAGGGGTTCGCCCCTACGAGCAGTACTTC
many	NA	TRBV27	TRBJ1-5	CASSSYTGSNQPQHF	TGTGCCAGCAGTTCTTACACAGGTAGCAATCAGCCCCAGCATTTT
many	NA	TRBV12-3/TRBV12-4	TRBJ1-2	CASSPGTYYGYTF	TGTGCCAGCAGCCCAGGGACCTACTATGGCTACACCTTC